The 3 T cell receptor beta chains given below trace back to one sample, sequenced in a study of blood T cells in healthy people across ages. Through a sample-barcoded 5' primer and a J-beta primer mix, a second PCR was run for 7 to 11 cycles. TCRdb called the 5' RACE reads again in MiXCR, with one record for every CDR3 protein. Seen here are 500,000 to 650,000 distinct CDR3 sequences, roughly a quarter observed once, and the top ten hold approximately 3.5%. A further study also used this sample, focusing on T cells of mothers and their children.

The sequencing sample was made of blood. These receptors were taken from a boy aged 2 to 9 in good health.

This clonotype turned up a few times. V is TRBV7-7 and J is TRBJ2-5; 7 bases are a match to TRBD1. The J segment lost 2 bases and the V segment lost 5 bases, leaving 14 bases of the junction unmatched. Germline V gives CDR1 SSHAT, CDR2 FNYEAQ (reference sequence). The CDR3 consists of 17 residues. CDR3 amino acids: CASSRTPGTAVQETQYF. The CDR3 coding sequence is TGTGCCAGCAGCCGCACCCCCGGGACAGCCGTACAAGAGACCCAGTACTTC. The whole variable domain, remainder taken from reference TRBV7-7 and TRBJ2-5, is GAGVSQSPRYKVTKRGQDVTLRCDPISSHATLYWYQQALGQGPEFLTYFNYEAQPDKSGLPSDRFSAERPEGSISTLTIQRTEQRDSAMYRCASSRTPGTAVQETQYFGPGTRLLVL.

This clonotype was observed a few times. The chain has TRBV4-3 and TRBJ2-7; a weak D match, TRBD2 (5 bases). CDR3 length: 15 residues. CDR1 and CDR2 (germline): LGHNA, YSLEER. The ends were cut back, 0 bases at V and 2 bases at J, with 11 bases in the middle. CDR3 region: CASSQEASPAYEQYF. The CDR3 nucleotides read TGCGCCAGCAGCCAAGAGGCTAGCCCCGCCTACGAGCAGTACTTC.

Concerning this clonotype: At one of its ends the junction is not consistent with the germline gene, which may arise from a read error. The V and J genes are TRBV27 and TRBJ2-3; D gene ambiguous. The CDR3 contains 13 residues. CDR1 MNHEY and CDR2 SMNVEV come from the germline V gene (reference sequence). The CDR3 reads CASSLAGSTPSHF. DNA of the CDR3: TGTGCCAGCAGTTTGGCCGGATCAACCCCCTCCCATTTT.